This T cell receptor (beta chain) stems from a study of blood T cell repertoires in COVID-19. The method was immunoSEQ multiplex PCR; TCRdb's version includes in-frame clones alone and lacks a portion of them. This sample has around 89,000 clones, with roughly 87% found just once. After removal of 5 bases from V and 4 bases from J, the junction contained 10 bases not matched to a gene. The germline gives CDR1 MNHEY, CDR2 SMNVEV (reference sequence). The CDR3 runs 16 residues. The receptor was derived from a man in his fifties or sixties with acute or convalescent COVID-19. This rearrangement joins TRBV27 to TRBJ2-2, with 7 bases that match TRBD2. Sequencing was performed on peripheral blood. The CDR3 DNA follows: TGTGCCAGCAGTACTTCTAGCCGGGGGGTCACCGGGGAGCTGTTTTTT. Protein sequence: CASSTSSRGVTGELFF.